This TCR beta chain stems from a study of T cell responses to AZD1222 COVID-19 vaccine. The study's findings and limits: Most donors were white British and more were female, and clonal diversity was possibly underestimated. Variant regions that are unmutated are reportedly the target of nearly half of spike-specific TCRs.

To note about this clone: No antigen is known for it.

Germline values: CDR1 GTSNPN, CDR2 SVGIG (reference sequence). This CDR3 is 14 amino acids long. V lost 0 bases to trimming and J lost 1 base, with 10 bases between them. The data were produced by immunoSEQ multiplex PCR, yet TCRdb's version contains in-frame clones alone and is incomplete. The repertoire consists of 90,000 to 120,000 clones, with roughly 90% occurring once and the leading ten covering approximately 4%. The chain employs TRBV30 and TRBJ2-7; D is unclear. The receptor was isolated from an adult in good health. The starting material was peripheral blood, obtained on day 0 of AZD1222 vaccination. CDR3 loop: CAWSVLRRSYEQYF. The CDR3 DNA reads TGTGCCTGGAGTGTACTAAGGAGATCCTACGAGCAGTACTTC.